This T cell receptor (beta chain) is from a study of blood T cell repertoires in COVID-19. This clone occurred a few times. V was clipped by 7 bases and J by 4 bases, with 11 bases between them. The germline V gene has CDR1 MNHEY and CDR2 SVGAGI. This CDR3 has 13 amino acids. Per the study methods: Reference gene primer amplification yielded estimated nucleated cell counts. Sequenced by immunoSEQ multiplex PCR; TCRdb stores in-frame clones only, minus some. The V and J calls and clone size come from that table; D and trimming were worked out from the DNA. The profile shows 150,000 to 200,000 clones, 85% to 90% of them singletons. Participant ages covered about 18 to 89 years across about 25 US areas.

This clonotype originated in a middle-aged man who had recovered from COVID-19. The sequenced material came from PBMCs or T cells enriched from blood (not recorded which). J is TRBJ1-5 and V is TRBV6-5, with D perhaps TRBD1 (5 bases). CDR3 bases: TGTGCCAGCACCCCGGGACTTAATCAGCCCCAGCATTTT. Translated, it gives CASTPGLNQPQHF.